This T cell receptor beta chain was observed in a study of cytomegalovirus exposure and HLA in healthy donors. Notes on this clone: Its antigen is not known.

Germline-derived CDR1 and CDR2 are LNHDA and SQIVND (reference sequence). Trimming took off 5 bases at V and 1 base at J, with 10 bases between the two ends. The CDR3 sequence is 14 residues long. The PCR employed 60 Vbeta primers together with 13 Jbeta primers. Data came from immunoSEQ multiplex PCR; TCRdb stores just in-frame clones and leaves some out. The sample consists of about 120,000 clones, roughly 69% of them appearing once. Study outcomes and limitations: An ancestry cluster, one associated with Asian ancestry, reportedly showed fewer N-insertions than the roughly 670-donor mean in a later analysis. Listed as cytomegalovirus-associated were 170 or so TCR beta chains. Reports showed the classifier diagnosing cytomegalovirus status with high specificity and sensitivity.

The sample consisted of PBMCs. The V call is TRBV19, the J call TRBJ2-3; D may be TRBD2 (6 bases). This clonotype was sampled from a human donor in good health. This chain's CDR3 is CASSRGIRTDTQYF. DNA of the CDR3: TGTGCCAGTAGTCGCGGGATCCGCACAGATACGCAGTATTTT.